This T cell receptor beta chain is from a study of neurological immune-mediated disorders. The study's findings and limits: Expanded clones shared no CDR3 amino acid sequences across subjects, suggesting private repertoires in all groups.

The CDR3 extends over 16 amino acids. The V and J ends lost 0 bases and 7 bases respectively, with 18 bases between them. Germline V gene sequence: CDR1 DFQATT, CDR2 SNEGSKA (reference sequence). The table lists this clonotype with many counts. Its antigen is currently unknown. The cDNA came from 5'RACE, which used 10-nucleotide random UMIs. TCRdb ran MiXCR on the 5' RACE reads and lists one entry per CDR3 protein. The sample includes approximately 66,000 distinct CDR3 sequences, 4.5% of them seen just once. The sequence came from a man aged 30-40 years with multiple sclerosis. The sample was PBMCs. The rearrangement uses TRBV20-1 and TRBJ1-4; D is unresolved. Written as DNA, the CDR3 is TGCAGTGCTAGAGATCGGACCCGAAGCTATAGTGAAAAACTGTTTTTT. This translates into CSARDRTRSYSEKLFF.